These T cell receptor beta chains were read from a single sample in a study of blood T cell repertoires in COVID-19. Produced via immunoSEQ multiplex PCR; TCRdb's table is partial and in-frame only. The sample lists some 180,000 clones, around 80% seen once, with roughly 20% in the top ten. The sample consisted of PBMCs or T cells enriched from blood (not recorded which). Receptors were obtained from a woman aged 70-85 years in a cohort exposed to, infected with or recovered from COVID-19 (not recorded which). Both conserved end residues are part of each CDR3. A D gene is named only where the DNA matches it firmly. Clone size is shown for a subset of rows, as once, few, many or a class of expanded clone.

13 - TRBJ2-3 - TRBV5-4 CASSLTGSDTQYF TGTGCCAGCAGCTTAACAGGTTCAGATACGCAGTATTTT
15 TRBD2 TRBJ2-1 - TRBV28 CASSSAAGGHHEQFF TGTGCCAGCAGTTCTGCAGCGGGAGGTCATCATGAGCAGTTCTTC
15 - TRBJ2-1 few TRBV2 CASSTLRIQYNEQFF TGTGCCAGCAGTACTCTCCGAATCCAATACAATGAGCAGTTCTTC
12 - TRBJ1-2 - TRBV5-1 CASSFEHYGYTF TGCGCCAGCAGCTTCGAACATTATGGCTACACCTTC
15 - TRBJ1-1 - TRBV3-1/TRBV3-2 CASSLPSGGFTEAFF TGTGCCAGCAGCCTCCCGAGCGGGGGCTTCACTGAAGCTTTCTTT
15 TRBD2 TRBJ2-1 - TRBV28 CASSETSGRGNEQFF TGTGCCAGCAGTGAGACTAGCGGGCGGGGTAATGAGCAGTTCTTC
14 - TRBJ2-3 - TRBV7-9 CASSLATGADTQYF TGTGCCAGCAGCTTAGCGACAGGCGCAGATACGCAGTATTTT
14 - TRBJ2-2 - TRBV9 CASSVTLNTGELFF TGTGCCAGCAGCGTAACTTTGAACACCGGGGAGCTGTTTTTT
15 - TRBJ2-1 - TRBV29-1 CSVHPGAGDYNEQFF TGCAGCGTTCATCCCGGCGCAGGGGACTACAATGAGCAGTTCTTC
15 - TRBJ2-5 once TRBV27 CASSLSWTVQETQYF TGTGCCAGCAGTTTATCGTGGACAGTCCAAGAGACCCAGTACTTC
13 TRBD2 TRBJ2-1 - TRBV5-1 CASSLEASGGLFF TGCGCCAGCAGCTTGGAGGCTAGCGGGGGCCTGTTCTTC
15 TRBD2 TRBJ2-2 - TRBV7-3 CASSLGLAGNGELFF TGTGCCAGCAGCTTAGGACTAGCGGGGAACGGGGAGCTGTTTTTT
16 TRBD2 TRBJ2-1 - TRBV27 CASGPGSGLSYNEQFF TGTGCCAGCGGCCCGGGTAGCGGGCTTTCCTACAATGAGCAGTTCTTC
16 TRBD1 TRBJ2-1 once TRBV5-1 CASSSYPGQGAFQGFF TGCGCCAGCAGCTCGTACCCGGGACAGGGGGCTTTTCAAGGGTTCTTC
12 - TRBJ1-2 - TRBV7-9 CASSLPGYGYTF TGTGCCAGCAGCTTACCCGGGTATGGCTACACCTTC
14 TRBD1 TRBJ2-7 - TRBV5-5 CASSFGTGGLEQYF TGTGCCAGCAGCTTTGGGACAGGGGGCCTCGAGCAGTACTTC
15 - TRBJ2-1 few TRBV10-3 CAISGGQGIWNEQFF TGTGCCATCAGCGGGGGGCAGGGTATTTGGAATGAGCAGTTCTTC
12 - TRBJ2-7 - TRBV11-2 CASSPRRYEQYF TGTGCCAGCAGCCCACGGAGATACGAGCAGTACTTC
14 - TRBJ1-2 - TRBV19 CASSTRDKTYGYTF TGTGCCAGTAGTACCAGGGACAAAACCTATGGCTACACCTTC
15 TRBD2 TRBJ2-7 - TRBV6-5 CASRMGLASSYEQYF TGTGCCAGCAGAATGGGACTAGCAAGCTCCTACGAGCAGTACTTC
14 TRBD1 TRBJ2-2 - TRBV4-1 CASSQDRGRGELFF TGCGCCAGCAGCCAAGACAGGGGGCGGGGGGAGCTGTTTTTT
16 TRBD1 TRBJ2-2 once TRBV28 CASSLTGTGDTGELFF TGTGCCAGCAGTTTGACCGGGACAGGGGACACCGGGGAGCTGTTTTTT
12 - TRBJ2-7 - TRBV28 CASSSGFYEQYF TGTGCCAGCAGCAGCGGCTTTTACGAGCAGTACTTC
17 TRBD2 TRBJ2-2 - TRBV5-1 CASSPRLAGNSPGELFF TGCGCCAGCAGCCCCAGACTAGCGGGAAACTCCCCCGGGGAGCTGTTTTTT
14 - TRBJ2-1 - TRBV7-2 CASSDYSGQLREFF TGTGCCAGCAGCGACTATAGCGGACAACTACGGGAGTTCTTC
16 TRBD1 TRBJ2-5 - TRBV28 CASSSLSGTAQETQYF TGTGCCAGCAGTAGCCTATCTGGGACAGCCCAAGAGACCCAGTACTTC
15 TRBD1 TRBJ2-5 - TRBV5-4 CASGEAGGRQETQYF TGTGCCAGCGGTGAGGCAGGGGGCCGTCAGGAGACCCAGTACTTC
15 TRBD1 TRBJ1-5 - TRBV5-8 CASSFGQAFSQPQHF TGTGCCAGCAGTTTCGGACAGGCTTTCTCTCAGCCCCAGCATTTT
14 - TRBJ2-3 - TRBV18 CASSPGTIRDTQYF TGTGCCAGCTCACCAGGTACGATCAGGGATACGCAGTATTTT
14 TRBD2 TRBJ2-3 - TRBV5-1 CASSLTSGTDTQYF TGCGCCAGCAGCTTGACTAGCGGCACAGATACGCAGTATTTT
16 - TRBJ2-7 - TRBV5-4 CASSSTMNGGAYEQYF TGTGCCAGCAGCTCGACGATGAACGGGGGTGCCTACGAGCAGTACTTC
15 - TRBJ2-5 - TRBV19 CASRPQGILQETQYF TGTGCCAGTCGCCCCCAGGGAATTCTACAAGAGACCCAGTACTTC
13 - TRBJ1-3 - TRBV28 CASLNRVGNTIYF TGTGCCAGCCTAAACAGGGTAGGAAACACCATATATTTT
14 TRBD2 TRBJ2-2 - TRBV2 CASRWDYRTGELFF TGTGCCAGCAGATGGGACTACCGGACCGGGGAGCTGTTTTTT
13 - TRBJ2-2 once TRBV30 CAWSVVGGGELFF TGTGCCTGGAGTGTTGTAGGAGGCGGGGAGCTGTTTTTT
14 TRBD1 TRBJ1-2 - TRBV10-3 CAISAFTGGTGYTF TGTGCCATCAGCGCTTTCACAGGGGGCACTGGCTACACCTTC
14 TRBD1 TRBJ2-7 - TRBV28 CASSFGQGVYEQYF TGTGCCAGCAGTTTCGGTCAGGGGGTGTACGAGCAGTACTTC
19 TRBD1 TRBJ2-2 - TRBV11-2 CASSPRQGSSDRGTGELFF TGTGCCAGCAGCCCTAGGCAGGGATCTTCCGACAGGGGCACCGGGGAGCTGTTTTTT
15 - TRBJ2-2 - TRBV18 CASSTREGNTGELFF TGTGCCAGCTCAACTAGAGAGGGGAACACCGGGGAGCTGTTTTTT
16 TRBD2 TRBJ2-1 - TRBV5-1 CASSGLAAMGSTEQFF TGCGCCAGCTCTGGACTAGCGGCGATGGGGTCAACTGAGCAGTTCTTC
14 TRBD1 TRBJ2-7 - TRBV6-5 CASSWDRVSYEQYF TGTGCCAGCAGTTGGGACAGGGTTAGCTACGAGCAGTACTTC
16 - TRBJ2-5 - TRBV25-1 CASSEGVLASQETQYF TGTGCCAGCAGTGAGGGAGTTCTAGCGAGCCAAGAGACCCAGTACTTC
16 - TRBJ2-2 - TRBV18 CASSPRGDDYTGELFF TGTGCCAGCTCACCACGGGGAGACGACTACACCGGGGAGCTGTTTTTT
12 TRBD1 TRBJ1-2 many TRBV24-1 CATSYRGLGYTF TGTGCCACCAGTTACAGGGGTCTTGGCTACACCTTC
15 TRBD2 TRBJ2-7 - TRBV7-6 CASSWSSGSPYEQYF TGTGCCAGCAGCTGGAGTAGCGGGAGTCCCTACGAGCAGTACTTC
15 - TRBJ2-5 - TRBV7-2 CASSIPLSAGETQYF TGTGCCAGCAGCATCCCACTTTCAGCCGGGGAGACCCAGTACTTC
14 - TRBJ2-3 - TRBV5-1 CASSLGTSTDTQYF TGCGCCAGCAGCTTGGGGACTAGCACAGATACGCAGTATTTT
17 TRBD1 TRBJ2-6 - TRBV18 CASSVTGVGSGANVLTF TGTGCCAGCTCAGTGACAGGGGTGGGCTCTGGGGCCAACGTCCTGACTTTC
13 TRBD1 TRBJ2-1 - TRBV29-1 CSVARDSYNEQFF TGCAGCGTTGCCAGGGACAGTTACAATGAGCAGTTCTTC
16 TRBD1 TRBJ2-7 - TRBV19 CASSTGGTGGSYEQYF TGTGCCAGTAGTACGGGCGGGACAGGGGGCTCCTACGAGCAGTACTTC
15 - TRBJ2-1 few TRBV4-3 CASSQDRGSDNEQFF TGCGCCAGCAGCCAAGATAGAGGGTCAGACAATGAGCAGTTCTTC
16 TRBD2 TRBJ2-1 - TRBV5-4 CASSLGRLAGGNEQFF TGTGCCAGCAGCTTGGGTCGCCTAGCGGGAGGCAATGAGCAGTTCTTC
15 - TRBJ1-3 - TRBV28 CASRGTQSSGNTIYF TGTGCCAGCAGGGGGACACAGAGCTCTGGAAACACCATATATTTT
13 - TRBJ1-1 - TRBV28 CASMGRVNTEAFF TGTGCCAGCATGGGCAGGGTGAACACTGAAGCTTTCTTT
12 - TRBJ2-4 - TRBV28 CASSLRVHIQYF TGTGCCAGCAGTTTGCGGGTCCACATTCAGTACTTC
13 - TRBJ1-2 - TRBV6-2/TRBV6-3 CASSYSQGSGYTF TGTGCCAGCAGTTACTCGCAGGGGAGCGGCTACACCTTC
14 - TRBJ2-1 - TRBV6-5 CASGRDTSTNEQFF TGTGCCAGCGGCCGGGACACCAGCACGAATGAGCAGTTCTTC